This T cell receptor beta chain was documented in a study of T cells in Graves' hyperthyroidism and ophthalmopathy. RNA transcripts were the template for amplifying TCR beta CDR3 regions. The primer set for the first-round RT-PCR of the TCR CDR3 was HTBI. One entry per CDR3 protein results from TCRdb running MiXCR on the multiplex PCR reads. The repertoire has over 400,000 distinct CDR3 sequences, 14% to 15% of them found once; the top ten carry roughly 13%. Trimming pared 10 bases from V and 4 bases from J, leaving 14 bases between. This CDR3 comprises 12 residues. CDR1 is LGHNA and CDR2 is YNFKEQ in the germline V gene. This clonotype was seen more than once but under ten times.

The TCR was taken from a man aged 18-30 years with Graves' ophthalmopathy. This chain uses TRBV4-2 with TRBJ2-7, with D perhaps TRBD2 (6 bases). The source material was blood. In DNA, the CDR3 is TGTGCCATCCCAGGAGGGATTTACGAGCAGTACTTC. The encoded protein is CAIPGGIYEQYF.